A single sample gave rise to the 30 T cell receptor beta chains below, sequenced in a study of CD8 T cells in ankylosing spondylitis. Study-wide findings and caveats: Blood from ankylosing spondylitis patients appeared to carry a characteristic roughly 8-variant TCR beta motif.

These TCRs' antigens remain unknown. TCRdb fed the 5' RACE reads into MiXCR, producing one record per CDR3 protein. The sample carries roughly 670,000 distinct CDR3 sequences, roughly 20% recorded once. Sequencing used blood, either unsorted or a sorted T cell fraction (not recorded which). Source of these receptors: a male donor with ankylosing spondylitis.

The chain is built from TRBV29-1 and TRBJ2-3, with D hard to call. Germline CDR1 is SQVTM and CDR2 is ANQGSEA. The CDR3 consists of 13 residues. Between the trimmed V and J ends, which lost 3 bases and 6 bases, there was a span of 13 bases. DNA of the CDR3: TGCAGCGTTGATGGGCTCGATGGGGATACGCAGTATTTT. Protein: CSVDGLDGDTQYF.

This clonotype was seen only a few times. The chain has TRBV11-2 and TRBJ1-4; 7 bases are a match to TRBD1. The CDR3 extends over 14 amino acids. Looked up from germline, CDR1 is SGHAT and CDR2 is FQNNGV. The trim removed 4 bases at V and 8 bases at J, leaving 7 bases unmatched. CDR3 bases: TGTGCCAGCAGCTACAGGGGCCCCACCGAAAAACTGTTTTTT. Its protein product is CASSYRGPTEKLFF.

The chain links TRBV27 to TRBJ2-3; D call uncertain. The V gene's germline CDR1 is MNHEY and CDR2 SMNVEV (reference sequence). The CDR3 has 13 residues. V lost 3 bases and J 1 base, leaving 5 bases between the germline ends. CDR3 in amino acids: CASSFWGTDTQYF. Here the CDR3 DNA reads TGTGCCAGCAGTTTTTGGGGCACAGATACGCAGTATTTT.

V usage is TRBV6-1 and J usage is TRBJ2-3; D is undetermined. Per the germline V gene, CDR1 is MNHNS and CDR2 is SASEGT. With 5 bases removed from V and 2 bases from J, the gap between germline ends came to 11 bases. CDR3 length: 14 amino acids. The DNA of the CDR3 is TGTGCCAGCAGTCAAGACACCGACACAGATACGCAGTATTTT. It specifies CASSQDTDTDTQYF.

This clonotype came up a few times. The V call is TRBV2, the J call TRBJ2-7; perhaps TRBD2 as D (6 bases). V dropped 4 bases and J dropped 2 bases, with 12 bases sitting between them. Germline V gives CDR1 SNHLY, CDR2 FYNNEI. This CDR3 contains 14 residues. The CDR3 sequence is CASSGEAGPYEQYF. CDR3 coding DNA: TGTGCCAGCAGTGGGGAGGCAGGGCCCTACGAGCAGTACTTC. The full variable domain, in which reference TRBV2 and TRBJ2-7 provide the parts outside the CDR3, is EPEVTQTPSHQVTQMGQEVILRCVPISNHLYFYWYRQILGQKVEFLVSFYNNEISEKSEIFDDQFSVERPDGSNFTLKIRSTKLEDSAMYFCASSGEAGPYEQYFGPGTRLTVT.

The rearrangement links TRBV10-1 to TRBJ2-3, with unresolved D. Trimming removed 3 bases from V and 0 bases from J, with 10 bases in between. Germline CDR1 reads WNHNN; CDR2 reads SYGVQD (reference sequence). This CDR3 has 15 residues. The CDR3 bases are TGCGCCAGCAGTGACTGGACGGATAGCACAGATACGCAGTATTTT. Protein sequence: CASSDWTDSTDTQYF.

V gene TRBV20-1 combines with J gene TRBJ2-1, with 10 positions matching TRBD2. Germline lookup yields CDR1 DFQATT and CDR2 SNEGSKA (reference sequence). This CDR3 is 17 amino acids long. With 0 bases clipped from V and 8 bases from J, the junction kept 13 bases outside the gene matches. CDR3 residues: CSARDTRSGRAPYEQFF. As DNA, the CDR3 is TGCAGTGCTAGAGACACCAGGAGCGGGAGGGCCCCTTATGAGCAGTTCTTC.

For the CDR3, the DNA is TGTGCCTGGAGTACAGGGGACCGGGTGCGGGCAGATACGCAGTATTTT. It codes for CAWSTGDRVRADTQYF. This chain uses TRBV30 with TRBJ2-3; 7 positions agree with TRBD1. J lost 4 bases, V lost 2 bases, and 12 bases had no gene match. CDR3 length: 16 amino acids. Germline loops: CDR1 GTSNPN, CDR2 SVGIG (reference sequence).

In its sample, this clonotype was seen a few times. This sequence joins TRBV6-1 and TRBJ1-6; D remains ambiguous. Germline-derived CDR1 and CDR2 are MNHNS and SASEGT. The V gene lost 1 base and the J gene lost 8 bases, with 6 bases spanning the gap. CDR3 length equals 13 residues. This CDR3 reads CASSEVGDSPLHF. The DNA of the CDR3 is TGTGCCAGCAGTGAAGTTGGAGATTCACCCCTCCACTTT.

The sample holds a few counts of this clonotype. This chain joins TRBV2 and TRBJ2-3; D is undetermined. Trimming took 8 bases from V and 0 from J, leaving 12 bases between them. CDR1 and CDR2 from the germline V gene are SNHLY and FYNNEI. This CDR3 is 14 amino acids long. The DNA of the CDR3 is TGTGCCAGCTTCCGCGAGCGAAGCACAGATACGCAGTATTTT. Translating it yields CASFRERSTDTQYF.

This clonotype was counted a few times. This chain uses TRBV2 with TRBJ1-3, with a weak D call TRBD1 (5 bases). The germline gives CDR1 SNHLY, CDR2 FYNNEI. The V gene lost 6 bases and the J gene lost 8 bases, with 11 bases spanning the gap. The CDR3 totals 12 residues. The CDR3, as DNA: TGTGCCAGCAGCCCGCAGGGATACACCATATATTTT. Translation: CASSPQGYTIYF.

This clonotype has only a few counts. The chain has TRBV14 and TRBJ1-2, with 7 nucleotides matching TRBD1. V shed 4 bases, J shed 2 bases, and the junction held 7 bases outside the gene matches. The CDR3 consists of 15 residues. Germline-derived CDR1 and CDR2 are SGHDN and FVKESK. DNA for the CDR3: TGTGCCAGCAGCCTGGACAGGAGGGGCAACTATGGCTACACCTTC. It encodes CASSLDRRGNYGYTF.

A few counts support this clonotype. The V and J genes are TRBV3-1 and TRBJ1-3; maybe TRBD1 (6 bases). Germline V gene sequence: CDR1 LGHDT, CDR2 YNNKEL (reference sequence). Trimming removed 7 bases from V and 1 base from J, with 11 bases in between. The CDR3 sequence is 14 residues long. The CDR3: CASKPRGSGNTIYF. CDR3 in DNA: TGTGCCAGCAAACCGAGGGGGTCTGGAAACACCATATATTTT. Together with reference TRBV3-1 and TRBJ1-3, the CDR3 gives the full variable domain: DTAVSQTPKYLVTQMGNDKSIKCEQNLGHDTMYWYKQDSKKFLKIMFSYNNKELIINETVPNRFSPKSPDKAHLNLHINSLELGDSAVYFCASKPRGSGNTIYFGEGSWLTVV.

The table lists this clonotype with a few counts. The chain couples TRBV2 to TRBJ1-5; D gene unclear. The germline V gene encodes CDR1 SNHLY and CDR2 FYNNEI. V lost 3 bases to trimming and J lost 2 bases, with 14 bases between them. The CDR3 consists of 16 residues. The CDR3 nucleotides are TGTGCCAGCAGTGAGCGGGCGGGAGGAGGCAATCAGCCCCAGCATTTT. This codes for CASSERAGGGNQPQHF.

The V and J genes are TRBV3-1 and TRBJ2-1, with a weak D call TRBD2 (7 bases). The V end lost 2 bases, the J end lost 0 bases, and 17 bases lay between the germline ends. Germline V gene sequence: CDR1 LGHDT, CDR2 YNNKEL (reference sequence). The CDR3 length is 18 residues. CDR3 sequence (DNA): TGTGCCAGCAGCCAACTTGGGGGGGCTCTTACCTCCTACAATGAGCAGTTCTTC. This encodes CASSQLGGALTSYNEQFF.

The V call is TRBV29-1, the J call TRBJ2-1, with TRBD2 as a possible D gene (5 bases). Per the germline V gene, CDR1 is SQVTM and CDR2 is ANQGSEA. Trimming took 3 bases from V and 0 from J, leaving 9 bases between them. This CDR3 is 14 amino acids long. The CDR3 bases are TGCAGCGTTGAGCAACTAGACTCCTACAATGAGCAGTTCTTC. It encodes CSVEQLDSYNEQFF.

In its sample, this clonotype was seen a few times. The rearrangement links TRBV27 to TRBJ2-7, with D perhaps TRBD1 (6 bases). CDR1 and CDR2 from the germline V gene are MNHEY and SMNVEV (reference sequence). This CDR3 is built from 13 residues. Trimming left V 6 bases short and J 2 bases short, with 11 bases between. CDR3: CASSPDRPYEQYF. DNA for the CDR3: TGTGCCAGCAGCCCCGACAGGCCCTACGAGCAGTACTTC.

This clonotype was detected many times. This chain connects TRBV5-1 to TRBJ1-5; D not certain. In germline, CDR1 is SGHRS, CDR2 YFSETQ. CDR3 length: 13 residues. V lost 1 base to trimming and J lost 7 bases, with 9 bases between them. CDR3: CASSLMGGQPQHF. The CDR3 coding sequence is TGCGCCAGCAGCTTGATGGGAGGGCAGCCCCAGCATTTT.

There are a few counts of this clonotype. The chain joins TRBV10-3 to TRBJ2-1, with D perhaps TRBD2 (6 bases). The CDR3 contains 16 residues. Looked up from germline, CDR1 is ENHRY and CDR2 is SYGVKD. Trimming took off 5 bases at V and 2 bases at J, with 16 bases between the two ends. CDR3 bases: TGTGCCATCAGTAGGGTGCGGGGCAGTACCTACAATGAGCAGTTCTTC. Its translation: CAISRVRGSTYNEQFF.

This clonotype turned up a few times. CDR3 loop: CASSYPAAGARLYEQYF. CDR3 coding DNA: TGTGCCAGCAGTTACCCCGCAGCGGGGGCCCGCCTCTACGAGCAGTACTTC. The chain joins TRBV6-2 or TRBV6-3 to TRBJ2-7, with 8 bases that match TRBD2. The CDR3 sequence is 17 residues long. V was clipped by 2 bases and J by 3 bases; unmatched bases: 12. Germline loops: CDR1 MNHEY, CDR2 SVGEGT.

The rearrangement links TRBV29-1 to TRBJ2-7; 7 bases agree with TRBD1. Germline values: CDR1 SQVTM, CDR2 ANQGSEA. The V gene end was trimmed by 2 bases and the J gene end by 6 bases; junction bases not matched to a gene: 7. This CDR3 has 13 amino acids. The CDR3 spells CSVEYTGTVEQYF. In DNA form, the CDR3 reads TGCAGCGTTGAATACACCGGGACAGTCGAGCAGTACTTC.

This clonotype showed up just a few times. This chain links TRBV10-3 with TRBJ2-1; D is unresolved. Germline assignment: CDR1 ENHRY and CDR2 SYGVKD. This CDR3 contains 15 residues. Trimming left V 10 bases short and J 0 bases short, with 16 bases between. CDR3 loop: CATKNTESSYNEQFF. The CDR3 DNA reads as TGTGCCACCAAGAACACCGAAAGCTCCTACAATGAGCAGTTCTTC.

Only a few counts were recorded for this clonotype. The chain carries TRBV4-3 and TRBJ2-7; D might be TRBD1 or TRBD2, each matching 5 bases. Germline assignment: CDR1 LGHNA and CDR2 YSLEER. Trimming left V 2 bases short and J 2 bases short, with 10 bases between. The CDR3 spans 14 residues. CDR3 protein: CASSQFQGAYEQYF. In DNA form, the CDR3 reads TGCGCCAGCAGCCAATTTCAGGGAGCCTACGAGCAGTACTTC.

V and J are TRBV30 and TRBJ1-1, with D possibly TRBD1 on 5 matching bases. V lost 1 base, J lost 6 bases, and 12 bases lay in between. CDR3 size: 13 residues. Germline V lookup: CDR1 GTSNPN, CDR2 SVGIG (reference sequence). The CDR3 spells CAWSGDGGAEAFF. CDR3 bases: TGTGCCTGGAGTGGGGACGGAGGGGCTGAAGCTTTCTTT.

V usage is TRBV2 and J usage is TRBJ2-5; D is perhaps TRBD1 (5 bases). Germline CDR1 is SNHLY and CDR2 is FYNNEI. The CDR3 is 14 amino acids. Trimming removed 4 bases at V and 0 bases at J, with 9 bases between. CDR3 DNA: TGTGCCAGCAGTGGACAGAGCCACCAAGAGACCCAGTACTTC. Amino acids: CASSGQSHQETQYF.

This clonotype showed up many times. The chain uses TRBV6-5 and TRBJ2-5; no reliable D call. The ends were cut back, 4 bases at V and 1 base at J, with 10 bases in the middle. The germline V gene has CDR1 MNHEY and CDR2 SVGAGI. The length of the CDR3 is 14 residues. The DNA of the CDR3 is TGTGCCAGCAGTTCTTCCGGCAGCCAAGAGACCCAGTACTTC. Translating it yields CASSSSGSQETQYF.

This clonotype was picked up a small number of times. The chain is built from TRBV5-1 and TRBJ1-1; D is ambiguous. V gave up 0 bases and J gave up 1 base, with 10 bases separating them. Germline V gene data show CDR1 as SGHRS and CDR2 as YFSETQ. CDR3 length: 15 residues. In nucleotides, the CDR3 is TGCGCCAGCAGCTTGGGTGGAGCGACGAACACTGAAGCTTTCTTT. Residues: CASSLGGATNTEAFF. Filled out from reference TRBV5-1 and TRBJ1-1, the complete variable domain reads KAGVTQTPRYLIKTRGQQVTLSCSPISGHRSVSWYQQTPGQGLQFLFEYFSETQRNKGNFPGRFSGRQFSNSRSEMNVSTLELGDSALYLCASSLGGATNTEAFFGQGTRLTVV.

The CDR3 coding sequence is TGTGCCAGCAGCCCAGGGGAGTCCACCGGGGAGCTGTTTTTT. It codes for CASSPGESTGELFF. The chain joins TRBV3-1 to TRBJ2-2; TRBD1 might be the D (6 bases). The germline V gene has CDR1 LGHDT and CDR2 YNNKEL (reference sequence). V was shortened by 4 bases and J by 4 bases, with 10 bases between the two germline ends. This CDR3 region has 14 residues.

The gene calls are TRBV2 and TRBJ2-7; 10 nucleotides align to TRBD1. This CDR3 has 14 amino acids. The V gene's germline CDR1 is SNHLY and CDR2 FYNNEI. The trim removed 6 bases at V and 4 bases at J, leaving 6 bases unmatched. The CDR3, as DNA: TGTGCCAGCAGGTGGACAGGGGGTGGGTACGAGCAGTACTTC. The encoded protein is CASRWTGGGYEQYF.

This clonotype appeared a few times. The chain recombines TRBV7-3 with TRBJ1-1; D not resolved. From germline, CDR1 is SGHTA and CDR2 FQGTGA. Trimming pared 0 bases from V and 7 bases from J, leaving 9 bases between. This CDR3 region has 13 residues. In DNA, the CDR3 is TGTGCCAGCAGCTTAACTGGGTCAGATGAAGCTTTCTTT. Protein sequence: CASSLTGSDEAFF.